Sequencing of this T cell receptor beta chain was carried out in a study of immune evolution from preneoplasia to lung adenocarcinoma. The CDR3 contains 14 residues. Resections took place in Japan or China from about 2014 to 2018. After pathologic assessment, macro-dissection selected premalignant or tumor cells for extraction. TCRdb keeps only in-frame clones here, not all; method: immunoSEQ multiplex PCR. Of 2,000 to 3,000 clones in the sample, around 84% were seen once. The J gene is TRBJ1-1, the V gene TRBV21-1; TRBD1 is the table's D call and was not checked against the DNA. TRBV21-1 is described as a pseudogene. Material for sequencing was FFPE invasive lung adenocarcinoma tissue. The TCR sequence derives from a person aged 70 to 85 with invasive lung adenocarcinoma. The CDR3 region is CASSNHRTNTEAFF. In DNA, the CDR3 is TGTGCCAGCAGCAACCACAGAACGAACACTGAAGCTTTCTTT.